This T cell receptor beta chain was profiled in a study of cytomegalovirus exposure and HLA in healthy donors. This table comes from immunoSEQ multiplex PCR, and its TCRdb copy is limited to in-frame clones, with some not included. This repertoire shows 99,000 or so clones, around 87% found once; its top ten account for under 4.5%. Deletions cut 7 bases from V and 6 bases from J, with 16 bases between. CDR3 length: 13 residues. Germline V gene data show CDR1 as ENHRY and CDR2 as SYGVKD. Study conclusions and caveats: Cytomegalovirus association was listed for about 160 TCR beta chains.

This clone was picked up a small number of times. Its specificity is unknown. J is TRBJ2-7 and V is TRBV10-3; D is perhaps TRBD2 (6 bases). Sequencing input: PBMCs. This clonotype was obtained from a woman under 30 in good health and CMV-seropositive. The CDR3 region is CAITQTSFGEQYF. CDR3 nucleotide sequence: TGTGCCATCACTCAGACTAGTTTCGGCGAGCAGTACTTC.